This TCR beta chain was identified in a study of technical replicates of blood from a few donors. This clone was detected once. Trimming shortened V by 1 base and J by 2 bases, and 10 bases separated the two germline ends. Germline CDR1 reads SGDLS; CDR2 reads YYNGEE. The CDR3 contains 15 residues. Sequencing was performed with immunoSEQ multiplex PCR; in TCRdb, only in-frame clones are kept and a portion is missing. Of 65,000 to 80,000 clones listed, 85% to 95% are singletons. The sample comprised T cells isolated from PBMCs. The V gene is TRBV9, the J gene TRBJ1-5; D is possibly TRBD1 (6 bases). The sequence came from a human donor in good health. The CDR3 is CASSVTGGGNQPQHF. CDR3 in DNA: TGTGCCAGCAGCGTAACGGGGGGCGGCAATCAGCCCCAGCATTTT.